Listed below are T cell receptor beta chains from one sample, sequenced in a study of cytomegalovirus exposure and HLA in healthy donors. This table comes from immunoSEQ multiplex PCR, and its TCRdb copy is limited to in-frame clones, with some not included. The sample shows around 220,000 clones, 75% to 85% of them seen only once. The sequencing sample was made of PBMCs. The receptors here all came from a girl between 5 and 17 years old in good health and CMV-seronegative. The CDR3 runs from the conserved cysteine through the conserved F or W. A D gene is named only where the DNA matches it firmly. Clone size appears in some rows only: once, few, many, or a class for an expanded clone.

>TRBV7-7|.|.|TRBJ2-5
TGTGCCAGCAGCGATCACCCCCGGACAGAAGGGGAGACCCAGTACTTC
CASSDHPRTEGETQYF
>TRBV19|.|TRBD2|TRBJ2-1
TGTGCCAGTAGTATAGGTAGCGGGGGGGTTGGAAATGAGCAGTTCTTC
CASSIGSGGVGNEQFF
>TRBV11-2|.|.|TRBJ1-5
TGTGCCAGCAGCCAAACAGGGTCATTTCGGCCCCAGCATTTT
CASSQTGSFRPQHF
>TRBV6-5|.|TRBD1|TRBJ1-3
TGTGCCAGCAGTTACAATCCTACAGGGGCCGAGAGCGCCATATATTTT
CASSYNPTGAESAIYF
>TRBV28|once|.|TRBJ1-2
TGTGCCAGCAGCCAACTAACCGCGAGGGGCTACACCTTC
CASSQLTARGYTF
>TRBV6-6|.|.|TRBJ2-3
TGTGCCAGCACCCTACTAGAGCCCGGAGATACGCAGTATTTT
CASTLLEPGDTQYF
>TRBV19|.|.|TRBJ1-5
TGTGCCAGTAGCCCGGACTCAATGAATCAGCCCCAGCATTTT
CASSPDSMNQPQHF
>TRBV18|.|TRBD2|TRBJ2-3
TGTGCCAGCTCACCACCGTTGCGGGGGGGGCAGTATTTT
CASSPPLRGGQYF
>TRBV7-8|.|.|TRBJ2-7
TGTGCCAGCAGCTTAGGCCAAGGAGGGTCATCCTACGAGCAGTACTTC
CASSLGQGGSSYEQYF
>TRBV6-1|.|TRBD1|TRBJ1-3
TGTGCCAGCCGTGAAGACAGGGGCGCTGGAAACACCATATATTTT
CASREDRGAGNTIYF
>TRBV27|.|.|TRBJ1-2
TGTGCCAGCAGTTTCGAGGGAGGGGGTTATGGCTACACCTTC
CASSFEGGGYGYTF
>TRBV11-2|.|.|TRBJ1-5
TGTGCCAGCAGCTTTGAGCGCAATCAGCCCCAGCATTTT
CASSFERNQPQHF
>TRBV19|.|TRBD2|TRBJ2-5
TGTGCCAGTAGTTTAACCCCGGGACTAGCGGCTCGGACCCAGTACTTC
CASSLTPGLAARTQYF
>TRBV4-1|.|TRBD2|TRBJ2-1
TGCGCCAGCAGCTGGGCGGCGGGAGGGCCCGGCAATGAGCAGTTCTTC
CASSWAAGGPGNEQFF
>TRBV30|.|TRBD1|TRBJ1-4
TGTGCCTGGGTGGGACAGCTGAATGAAAAACTGTTTTTT
CAWVGQLNEKLFF
>TRBV14|.|TRBD2|TRBJ2-4
TGTGCCAGCAGCCACCTGACTAGCTTGGACATTCAGTACTTC
CASSHLTSLDIQYF
>TRBV7-7|.|.|TRBJ2-7
TGTGCTAGCAGCTTCCCGGACGGGACCTACGAGCAGTACTTC
CASSFPDGTYEQYF
>TRBV6-5|.|.|TRBJ1-2
TGTGCCAGCAGTAGGAACAGTCCTTATGGCTACACCTTC
CASSRNSPYGYTF
>TRBV6-6|.|TRBD2|TRBJ2-1
TGTGCCAGCAGTTGGCGGGGGGCCTCCTACAATGAGCAGTTCTTC
CASSWRGASYNEQFF
>TRBV28|.|TRBD1|TRBJ1-1
TGTGCCAGCAGACCTGGGGCCAGGGGGCAAAGGGGCACTGAAGCTTTCTTT
CASRPGARGQRGTEAFF
>TRBV27|.|TRBD1|TRBJ2-7
TGTGCCAGCAGTTTATCCGGGACAGGGGTTTCCTACGAGCAGTACTTC
CASSLSGTGVSYEQYF
>TRBV7-9|.|.|TRBJ1-4
TGTGCCAGCAGCTTAGAGGGCAGGGTGAGAAAACTGTTTTTT
CASSLEGRVRKLFF
>TRBV14|.|.|TRBJ2-1
TGTGCCAGCAGCCAAGATTTCGGGGGAATCCACAATGAGCAGTTCTTC
CASSQDFGGIHNEQFF
>TRBV28|.|TRBD1|TRBJ1-5
TGTGCCAGCAGTGACAGGGGCAATCAGCCCCAGCATTTT
CASSDRGNQPQHF
>TRBV5-1|.|.|TRBJ1-4
TGCGCCAGCAGCCAAGGGGGTTCGGGGGAAAAACTGTTTTTT
CASSQGGSGEKLFF
>TRBV19|few|.|TRBJ1-5
TGTGCCAGTTATCCGGGACTGGGCAATCAGCCCCAGCATTTT
CASYPGLGNQPQHF
>TRBV18|.|.|TRBJ2-7
TGTGCCAGCTCACCAGGAAACCGGGACTTTAGCTCCTACGAGCAGTACTTC
CASSPGNRDFSSYEQYF
>TRBV6-1|.|.|TRBJ2-3
TGTGCCAGCAGTGAATTCCCGTCGAACCCTGCAGGCACAGATACGCAGTATTTT
CASSEFPSNPAGTDTQYF